A single sample is the source of the 9 T cell receptor beta chains below, sequenced in a study of T cell responses to AZD1222 COVID-19 vaccine. Method: immunoSEQ multiplex PCR; TCRdb's copy keeps in-frame clones and lacks some. The sample shows 150,000 to 160,000 clones, just over 90% of them seen only once. This sample comprised peripheral blood, obtained on day 0 of AZD1222 vaccination. The receptors were gathered from an adult in good health.

J is TRBJ2-7 and V is TRBV28; a weak D match, TRBD2 (5 bases). This CDR3 is built from 11 residues. Germline CDR1 and CDR2: MDHEN and SYDVKM. Between the trimmed V and J ends, which lost 5 bases and 6 bases, there was a span of 8 bases. CDR3 in DNA: TGTGCCAGCAGTCGCCGGGGCGAGCAGTACTTC. This encodes CASSRRGEQYF.

This clone was counted once. The rearrangement links TRBV2 to TRBJ2-5; TRBD2 aligns across 12 bases. J lost 5 bases, V lost 6 bases, and 7 bases had no gene match. Germline V gene sequence: CDR1 SNHLY, CDR2 FYNNEI. The CDR3 spans 15 residues. The CDR3 protein is CASRETSGRGETQYF. CDR3 DNA sequence: TGTGCCAGCAGGGAGACTAGCGGGAGAGGGGAGACCCAGTACTTC.

This chain connects TRBV28 to TRBJ1-1; tentative D call: TRBD1 (6 bases). This CDR3 has 15 residues. Trimming shortened V by 6 bases and J by 4 bases, and 18 bases separated the two germline ends. Germline loops: CDR1 MDHEN, CDR2 SYDVKM. CDR3 bases: TGTGCCAGCAGCTCCCAGGGAACAGGGATCACTGAAGCTTTCTTT. It is translated as CASSSQGTGITEAFF.

V is TRBV2 and J is TRBJ1-1; the D is unclear. Trimming cost V 3 bases and J 4 bases, with 12 bases left between them. The germline CDR1 and CDR2 sequences are SNHLY and FYNNEI. The CDR3 runs to 14 residues. As DNA, the CDR3 is TGTGCCAGCAGTGACCGTACTCGGGGCACTGAAGCTTTCTTT. Translating it yields CASSDRTRGTEAFF.

This chain joins TRBV20-1 and TRBJ2-1; D may be TRBD1 (5 bases). Per germline, CDR1 DFQATT and CDR2 SNEGSKA (reference sequence). CDR3 size: 10 residues. The V end was cut by 3 bases, the J end by 12 bases, with 9 bases between. The CDR3 DNA reads TGCAGTGCTAGGAGACAGTGGCAGTTCTTC. It specifies CSARRQWQFF.

The chain's CDR3 is CASSQSNRVDTIYF. The CDR3, as DNA: TGCGCCAGCAGTCAATCGAATAGGGTGGACACCATATATTTT. V and J are TRBV23-1 and TRBJ1-3; D uncertain. TRBV23-1 is noted as an ORF with a role that remains uncertain. The CDR3 covers 14 residues. V was trimmed by 0 bases and J by 8 bases, leaving 11 bases between them.

V is TRBV18 and J is TRBJ2-1, with D possibly matching TRBD2 (5 bases). The CDR3 totals 17 residues. V was pared by 6 bases and J by 0 bases, with 18 bases between. Germline V CDR1 and CDR2: KGHSH, LQKENI. DNA for the CDR3: TGTGCCAGCTCCCCAACGGGAAGCACGAGCTCCTACAATGAGCAGTTCTTC. Protein sequence: CASSPTGSTSSYNEQFF.

The chain is built from TRBV19 and TRBJ2-2; 10 nucleotides align to TRBD2. Trimming took 4 bases from V and 2 from J; bases not matched to a gene: 4. CDR1 is LNHDA, CDR2 SQIVND, per germline (reference sequence). This CDR3 contains 16 residues. CDR3 region: CASSTRTSGNTGELFF. Written as DNA, the CDR3 is TGTGCCAGTAGTACGAGGACTAGCGGAAACACCGGGGAGCTGTTTTTT.

This clone was counted once. The rearrangement uses TRBV7-9 and TRBJ2-7, with D perhaps TRBD1 (6 bases). Germline V gene sequence: CDR1 SEHNR, CDR2 FQNEAQ (reference sequence). CDR3 length equals 16 residues. V lost 4 bases to trimming and J lost 3 bases, with 19 bases between them. CDR3 sequence: CASSSQDSQEYYEQYF. The CDR3, as DNA: TGTGCCAGCAGCTCTCAGGACAGCCAAGAGTACTACGAGCAGTACTTC.